The 14 T cell receptor beta chains in this list originate from one sample, sequenced in a study of CXCR3-negative and CXCR3-positive naive CD8 T cells. The method, 5' RACE with UMI labels, was used to prepare the TRB cDNA libraries. TCRdb reworked the 5' RACE reads into one entry per CDR3 protein, no DNA. Recorded for this sample: approximately 130,000 distinct CDR3 sequences. Their antigens remain unidentified. Study conclusions and caveats: TRB CDR3s of CXCR3-positive naive cells were more hydrophobic than those of CXCR3-negative naive cells.

Sequencing was done on a sample of naive CXCR3+ CD8+ T cells from blood. Subset meaning: CD45RO-CCR7+CD27+CD95- naive CD8+ T cells expressing CXCR3 (TNR3+). Receptors were obtained from a human donor in good health. Some clones in this sample may be carry-over from other donors' samples.

The V call is TRBV5-4, the J call TRBJ2-7; TCRdb proposes TRBD1, but this gene call is untestable without DNA. CDR1 SGHNT and CDR2 YYREEE come from the germline V gene (reference sequence). CDR3 length: 16 residues. CDR3 region: CASSSLGQGLAYEQYF. Looking up the rest from reference TRBV5-4 and TRBJ2-7 gives the full variable domain: ETGVTQSPTHLIKTRGQQVTLRCSSQSGHNTVSWYQQALGQGPQFIFQYYREEENGRGNFPPRFSGLQFPNYSSELNVNALELDDSALYLCASSSLGQGLAYEQYFGPGTRLTVT.

This chain connects TRBV6-6 to TRBJ1-2; the TCRdb D gene call, TRBD1, has no DNA to confirm it. Looked up from germline, CDR1 is MNHNY and CDR2 is SVGAGI (reference sequence). This CDR3 is built from 14 residues. This CDR3 is CASSYYRDNYGYTF.

The CDR3 reads CSVDGTEEDYGYTF. The genes are TRBV29-1 and TRBJ1-2; TCRdb's assignment of TRBD1 cannot be checked, as there is no DNA. This CDR3 region has 14 residues. Germline CDR1 and CDR2: SQVTM and ANQGSEA.

The V and J genes are TRBV29-1 and TRBJ2-7. In germline, CDR1 is SQVTM, CDR2 ANQGSEA. The length of the CDR3 is 14 residues. CDR3 in amino acids: CSVERVERPYEQYF.

The chain uses TRBV29-1 and TRBJ2-1; with no DNA, the TCRdb D assignment of TRBD2 cannot be verified. This CDR3 has 15 residues. Germline CDR1 is SQVTM and CDR2 is ANQGSEA. This CDR3 reads CSVEGPIAGGNEQFF.

This chain joins TRBV19 and TRBJ2-1; the D gene TCRdb calls, TRBD1, cannot be checked with no DNA. This CDR3 is built from 11 residues. Germline CDR1 and CDR2: LNHDA and SQIVND (reference sequence). This CDR3 reads CATPIGTVKFF. Full variable domain (outside the CDR3, taken from reference TRBV19 and TRBJ2-1): DGGITQSPKYLFRKEGQNVTLSCEQNLNHDAMYWYRQDPGQGLRLIYYSQIVNDFQKGDIAEGYSVSREKKESFPLTVTSAQKNPTAFYLCATPIGTVKFFGPGTRLTVL.

This chain joins TRBV10-2 and TRBJ1-2. CDR1 and CDR2 (germline): WSHSY, SAAADI. The CDR3 has 13 amino acids. This chain's CDR3 is CASSETGLEGYTF.

This chain joins TRBV10-1 and TRBJ2-1. CDR3 length equals 18 residues. Germline CDR1 and CDR2: WNHNN and SYGVQD (reference sequence). CDR3 amino acids: CASSEYPPGYREINEQFF.

The genes are TRBV7-2 and TRBJ2-2; TCRdb outputs TRBD2, but without DNA this stays unchecked. Germline-derived CDR1 and CDR2 are SGHTA and FQGNSA. This CDR3 is 18 amino acids long. CDR3 protein: CASTSGTSGGENTGELFF. The full variable domain, its missing parts supplied by reference TRBV7-2 and TRBJ2-2, is GAGVSQSPSNKVTEKGKDVELRCDPISGHTALYWYRQSLGQGLEFLIYFQGNSAPDKSGLPSDRFSAERTGGSVSTLTIQRTQQEDSAVYLCASTSGTSGGENTGELFFGEGSRLTVL.

V and J are TRBV4-1 and TRBJ1-2; the TCRdb call, TRBD1, lacks DNA for checking. This CDR3 is built from 16 residues. In germline, CDR1 is MGHRA, CDR2 YSYEKL. CDR3 sequence reads: CASSQPGQASEYGYTF.

The rearrangement joins TRBV6-2 or TRBV6-3 to TRBJ2-7; TCRdb lists TRBD2, though no DNA is available to test this call. This CDR3 has 15 residues. The germline V gene has CDR1 MNHEY and CDR2 SVGEGT. CDR3 protein: CASRDVAGGRYEQYF.

This chain joins TRBV28 and TRBJ2-3. Germline values: CDR1 MDHEN, CDR2 SYDVKM. This CDR3 contains 13 residues. The CDR3 here is CASSFPVTDTQYF.

This chain uses TRBV6-5 with TRBJ2-3; with no DNA, the TCRdb D assignment of TRBD1 cannot be verified. CDR1 is MNHEY and CDR2 is SVGAGI in the germline V gene. The CDR3 contains 14 residues. The CDR3 reads CASSSRTSTDTQYF.

The chain joins TRBV7-9 to TRBJ2-2. CDR3 size: 14 residues. Germline V gene lookup returns CDR1 SEHNR and CDR2 FQNEAQ (reference sequence). The CDR3 is CASSLDEDTGELFF. The entire variable domain, with the rest obtained from reference TRBV7-9 and TRBJ2-2, is as follows: DTGVSQNPRHKITKRGQNVTFRCDPISEHNRLYWYRQTLGQGPEFLTYFQNEAQLEKSRLLSDRFSAERPKGSFSTLEIQRTEQGDSAMYLCASSLDEDTGELFFGEGSRLTVL.